Below, one TCR beta chain is given with its context. Antigen: not known. The sample originates from a study of shared clonotypes between healthy human individuals. Looking at the study overall: Samples came from a couple of female and a few male donors aged 18 to 49. Overall study findings and caveats: The four-donor shared clonotypes exceeded non-shared clonotypes in generation probability, with non-shared ones scoring lower. Owing to a small donor count, the genetic and exposure-history diversity represented was limited.

Sequenced by immunoSEQ multiplex PCR; TCRdb stores in-frame clones only, minus some. The repertoire includes hundreds of thousands of clones, approximately 96% of them detected once, and roughly 0.1% sits in the top ten. Germline assignment: CDR1 SGHNT and CDR2 YYREEE (reference sequence). The CDR3 spans 18 residues. The V and J ends lost 1 base and 5 bases, in that order; junction bases with no gene match: 9. The naive CD8 subset, CD45RO-negative cells positively selected for CCR7, excluded terminally differentiated effector memory CD45RA+ cells. Nashville, Tennessee was home to all donors, each a Caucasian adult.

This clonotype was sampled from a woman in her 30s in good health. The gene calls are TRBV5-4 and TRBJ2-2; 12 nucleotides match TRBD2. The sequenced sample consisted of naive CD8+ T cells sorted from blood. CDR3 nucleotides: TGTGCCAGCAGCTTGTGGCGACTAGCGGGAGATGAGACCGGGGAGCTGTTTTTT. Translating gives CASSLWRLAGDETGELFF.